This T cell receptor beta chain derives from a study of Ad26.COV2.S vaccination and SARS-CoV-2 variants. The wider study: Recipients of Ad26.COV2.S got it intramuscularly, once or twice 56 days apart.

The data were produced by immunoSEQ multiplex PCR, yet TCRdb's version contains in-frame clones alone and is incomplete. Of about 680,000 clones in the sample, around 90% were seen once. Described treatment: over 15 received Ad26.COV2.S at low or high dose, single or two shots; 5 received placebo; per-sample allocation not given. At day 63 after the first vaccine or placebo injection, samples were drawn. Donor was an adult aged 18-55 years in Boston. In the vaccine, an Ad26 vector expressed the SARS-CoV-2 spike of the Wuhan strain. Here the sequenced sample was peripheral blood, taken in a trial of Ad26.COV2.S vaccine versus placebo. This receptor was obtained from a person between 18 and 65 years old who received the Ad26.COV2.S COVID-19 vaccine or a placebo.

CDR3 loop: CASSLDRANDGYTF. CDR3 sequence (DNA): TGTGCCAGCAGTCTGGACAGGGCTAACGACGGCTACACCTTC. This chain links TRBV2 with TRBJ1-2; 8 bases are shared with TRBD1. J lost 8 bases, V lost 5 bases, and 10 bases had no gene match. The CDR3 totals 14 residues. Germline CDR1 is SNHLY and CDR2 is FYNNEI.